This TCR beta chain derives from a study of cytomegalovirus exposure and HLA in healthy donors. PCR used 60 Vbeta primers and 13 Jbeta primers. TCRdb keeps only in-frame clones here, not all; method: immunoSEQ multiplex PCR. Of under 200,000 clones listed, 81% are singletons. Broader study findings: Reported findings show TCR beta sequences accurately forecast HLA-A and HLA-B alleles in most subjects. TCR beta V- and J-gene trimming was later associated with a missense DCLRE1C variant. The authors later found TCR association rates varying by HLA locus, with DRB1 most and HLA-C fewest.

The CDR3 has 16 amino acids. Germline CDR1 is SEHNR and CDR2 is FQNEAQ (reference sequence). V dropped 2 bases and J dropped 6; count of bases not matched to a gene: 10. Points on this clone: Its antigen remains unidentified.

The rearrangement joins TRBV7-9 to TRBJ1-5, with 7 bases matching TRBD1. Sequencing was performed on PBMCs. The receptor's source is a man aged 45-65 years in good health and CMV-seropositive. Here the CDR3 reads CASSLSTGEWGQPQHF. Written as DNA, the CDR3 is TGTGCCAGCAGCTTATCAACAGGGGAGTGGGGTCAGCCCCAGCATTTT. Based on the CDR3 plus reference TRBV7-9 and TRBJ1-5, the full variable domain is DTGVSQNPRHKITKRGQNVTFRCDPISEHNRLYWYRQTLGQGPEFLTYFQNEAQLEKSRLLSDRFSAERPKGSFSTLEIQRTEQGDSAMYLCASSLSTGEWGQPQHFGDGTRLSIL.